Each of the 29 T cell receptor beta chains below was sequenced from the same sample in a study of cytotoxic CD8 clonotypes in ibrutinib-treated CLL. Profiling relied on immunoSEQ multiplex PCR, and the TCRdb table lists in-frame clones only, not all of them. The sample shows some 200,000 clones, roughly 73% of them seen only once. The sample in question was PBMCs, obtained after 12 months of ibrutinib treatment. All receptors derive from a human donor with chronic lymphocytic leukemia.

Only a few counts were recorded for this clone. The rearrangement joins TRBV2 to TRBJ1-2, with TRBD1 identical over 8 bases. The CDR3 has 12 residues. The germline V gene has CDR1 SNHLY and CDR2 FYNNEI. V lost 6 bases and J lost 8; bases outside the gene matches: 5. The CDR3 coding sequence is TGTGCCAGCAGAGGGGGGACAGGCGGCTACACCTTC. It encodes CASRGGTGGYTF.

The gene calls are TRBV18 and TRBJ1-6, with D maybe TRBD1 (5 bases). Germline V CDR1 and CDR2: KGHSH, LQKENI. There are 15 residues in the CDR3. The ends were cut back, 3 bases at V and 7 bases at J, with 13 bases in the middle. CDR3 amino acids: CASSPRGQENSPLHF. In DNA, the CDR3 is TGTGCCAGCTCACCCCGGGGCCAGGAGAATTCACCCCTCCACTTT.

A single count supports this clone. CDR3 amino acids: CASSLAPGQGVYEQFF. CDR3 in DNA: TGCGCCAGCAGCTTGGCCCCGGGACAGGGAGTATATGAGCAGTTCTTC. This rearrangement joins TRBV5-1 to TRBJ2-1; 9 positions match TRBD1. The CDR3 is made up of 16 amino acids. The junction had 9 bases not matched to a gene; V was cut back by 0 bases and J by 8 bases. Germline V gene sequence: CDR1 SGHRS, CDR2 YFSETQ.

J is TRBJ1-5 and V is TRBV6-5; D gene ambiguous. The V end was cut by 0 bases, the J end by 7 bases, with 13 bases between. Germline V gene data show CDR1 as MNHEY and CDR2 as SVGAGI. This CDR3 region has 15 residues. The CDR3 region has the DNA TGTGCCAGCAGTTACTCGAGCGGGGAGGGACAGCCCCAGCATTTT. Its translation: CASSYSSGEGQPQHF.

The DNA for the CDR3 is TGTGCCAGCAGTTGGGGACCGATCAATGAGCAGTTCTTC. This gives the protein CASSWGPINEQFF. The chain uses TRBV27 and TRBJ2-1; D tentatively fits TRBD1 or TRBD2 (5 bases each). The CDR3 length is 13 residues. V gave up 4 bases and J gave up 6 bases, with 10 bases separating them. Germline V lookup: CDR1 MNHEY, CDR2 SMNVEV (reference sequence).

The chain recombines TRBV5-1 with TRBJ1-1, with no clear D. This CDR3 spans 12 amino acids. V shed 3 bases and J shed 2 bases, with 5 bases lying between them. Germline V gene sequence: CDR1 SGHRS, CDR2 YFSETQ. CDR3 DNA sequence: TGCGCCAGCAGCTCGGTTAACACTGAAGCTTTCTTT. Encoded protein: CASSSVNTEAFF.

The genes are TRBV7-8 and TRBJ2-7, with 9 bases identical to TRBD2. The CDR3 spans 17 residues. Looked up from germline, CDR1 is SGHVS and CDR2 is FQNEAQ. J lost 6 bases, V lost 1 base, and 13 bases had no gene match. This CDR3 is CASSLERNSGSAGEQYF. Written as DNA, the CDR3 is TGTGCCAGCAGCTTAGAAAGGAATAGCGGGAGTGCGGGCGAGCAGTACTTC.

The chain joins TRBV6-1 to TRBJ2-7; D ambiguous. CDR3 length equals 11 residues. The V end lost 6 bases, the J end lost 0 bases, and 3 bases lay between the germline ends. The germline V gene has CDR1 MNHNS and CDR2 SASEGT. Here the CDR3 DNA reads TGTGCCAGCAGGAGCTCCTACGAGCAGTACTTC. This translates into CASRSSYEQYF.

The CDR3 loop is CASSPQGRGYGYTF. CDR3 DNA sequence: TGTGCCAGCTCACCACAGGGAAGGGGCTATGGCTACACCTTC. V usage is TRBV18 and J usage is TRBJ1-2; maybe TRBD1 (5 bases). In germline, CDR1 is KGHSH, CDR2 LQKENI. V was shortened by 1 base and J by 4 bases, with 10 bases between the two germline ends. This CDR3 is 14 amino acids long.

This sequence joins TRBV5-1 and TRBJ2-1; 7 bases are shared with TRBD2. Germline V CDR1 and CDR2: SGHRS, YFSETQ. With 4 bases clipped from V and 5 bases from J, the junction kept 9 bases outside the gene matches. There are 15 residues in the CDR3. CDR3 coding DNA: TGCGCCAGCAGCCCGACTATGACTAGCAACAATGAGCAGTTCTTC. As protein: CASSPTMTSNNEQFF.

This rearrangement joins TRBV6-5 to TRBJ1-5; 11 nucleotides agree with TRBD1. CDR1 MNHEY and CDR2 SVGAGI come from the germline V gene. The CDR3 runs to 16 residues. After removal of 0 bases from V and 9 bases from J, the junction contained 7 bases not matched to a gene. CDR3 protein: CASSYSTGQGVWPQHF. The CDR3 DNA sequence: TGTGCCAGCAGTTACTCGACGGGACAGGGGGTTTGGCCCCAGCATTTT.

CDR3 amino acids: CASSPIAGASYEQYF. The CDR3 DNA follows: TGTGCCAGCTCACCTATAGCGGGAGCTTCCTACGAGCAGTACTTC. This chain connects TRBV18 to TRBJ2-7, with TRBD2 matching 9 bases. The germline CDR1 and CDR2 sequences are KGHSH and LQKENI. Losses at the gene ends were 3 bases for V and 1 base for J; bases not matched to a gene: 4. The CDR3 covers 15 residues. The entire variable domain, with the rest obtained from reference TRBV18 and TRBJ2-7, is as follows: NAGVMQNPRHLVRRRGQEARLRCSPMKGHSHVYWYRQLPEEGLKFMVYLQKENIIDESGMPKERFSAEFPKEGPSILRIQQVVRGDSAAYFCASSPIAGASYEQYFGPGTRLTVT.

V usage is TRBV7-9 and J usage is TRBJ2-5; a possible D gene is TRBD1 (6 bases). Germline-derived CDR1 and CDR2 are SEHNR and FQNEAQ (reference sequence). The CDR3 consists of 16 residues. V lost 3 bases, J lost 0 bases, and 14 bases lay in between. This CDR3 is CASSFNHGQYQETQYF. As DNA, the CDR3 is TGTGCCAGCAGCTTCAACCACGGACAGTACCAAGAGACCCAGTACTTC. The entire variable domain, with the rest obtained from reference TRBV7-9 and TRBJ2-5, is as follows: DTGVSQNPRHKITKRGQNVTFRCDPISEHNRLYWYRQTLGQGPEFLTYFQNEAQLEKSRLLSDRFSAERPKGSFSTLEIQRTEQGDSAMYLCASSFNHGQYQETQYFGPGTRLLVL.

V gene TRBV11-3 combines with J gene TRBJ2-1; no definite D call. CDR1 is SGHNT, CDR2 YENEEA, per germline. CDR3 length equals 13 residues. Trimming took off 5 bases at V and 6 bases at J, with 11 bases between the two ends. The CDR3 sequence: CASSPTPGNEQFF. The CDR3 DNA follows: TGTGCCAGCAGCCCCACCCCGGGCAATGAGCAGTTCTTC.

The CDR3 protein is CASNYVGTGELFF. CDR3 in DNA: TGCGCCAGCAATTATGTGGGGACCGGGGAGCTGTTTTTT. The rearrangement links TRBV5-1 to TRBJ2-2; the D is unclear. The CDR3 runs to 13 residues. Germline CDR1 reads SGHRS; CDR2 reads YFSETQ. Trimming took 6 bases from V and 5 from J, leaving 11 bases between them.

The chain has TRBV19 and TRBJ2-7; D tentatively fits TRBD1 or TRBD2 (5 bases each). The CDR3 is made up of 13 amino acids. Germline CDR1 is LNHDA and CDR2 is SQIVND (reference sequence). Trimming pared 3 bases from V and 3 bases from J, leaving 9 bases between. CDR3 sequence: CASSMGPNYEQYF. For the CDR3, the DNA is TGTGCCAGTAGTATGGGACCAAACTACGAGCAGTACTTC.

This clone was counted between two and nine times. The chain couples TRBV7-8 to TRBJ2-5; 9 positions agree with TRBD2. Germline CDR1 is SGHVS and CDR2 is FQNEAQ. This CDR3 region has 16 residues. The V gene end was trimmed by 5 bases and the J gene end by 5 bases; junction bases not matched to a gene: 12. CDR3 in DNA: TGTGCCAGCAGCATTACGAGACTAGCGGTGAGGGAGACCCAGTACTTC. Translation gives CASSITRLAVRETQYF.

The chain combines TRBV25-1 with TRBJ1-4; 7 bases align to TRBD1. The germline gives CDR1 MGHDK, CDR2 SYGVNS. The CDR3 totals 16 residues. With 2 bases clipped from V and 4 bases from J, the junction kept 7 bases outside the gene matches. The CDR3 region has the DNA TGTGCCAGCAGTGAACCCGGACAGGTCCTTAATGAAAAACTGTTTTTT. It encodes CASSEPGQVLNEKLFF.

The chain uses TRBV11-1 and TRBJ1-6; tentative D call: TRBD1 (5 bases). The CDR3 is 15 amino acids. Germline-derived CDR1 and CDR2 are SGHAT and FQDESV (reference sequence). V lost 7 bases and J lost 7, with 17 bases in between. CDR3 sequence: CASTPGRGSNSPLHF. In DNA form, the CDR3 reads TGTGCCAGCACCCCGGGGCGGGGTAGCAATTCACCCCTCCACTTT.

In DNA, the CDR3 is TGTGCCAGCAGCTGGGCCTCCCCGGGCCACACCGGGGAGCTGTTTTTT. Residues: CASSWASPGHTGELFF. The chain carries TRBV11-3 and TRBJ2-2; D is unclear. This CDR3 spans 16 amino acids. Germline V gene lookup returns CDR1 SGHNT and CDR2 YENEEA. V was shortened by 4 bases and J by 3 bases, with 15 bases between the two germline ends.

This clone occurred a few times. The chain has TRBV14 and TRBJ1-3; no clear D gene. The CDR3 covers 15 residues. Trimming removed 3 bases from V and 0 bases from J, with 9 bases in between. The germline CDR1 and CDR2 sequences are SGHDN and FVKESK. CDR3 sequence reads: CASSHRRNSGNTIYF. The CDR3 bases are TGTGCCAGCAGCCACCGACGGAACTCTGGAAACACCATATATTTT.

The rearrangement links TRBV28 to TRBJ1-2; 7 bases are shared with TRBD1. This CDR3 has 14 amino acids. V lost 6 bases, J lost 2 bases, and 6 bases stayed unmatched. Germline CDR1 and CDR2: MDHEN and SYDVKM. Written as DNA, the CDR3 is TGTGCCAGCAGCCCATCGGACAGGAACTATGGCTACACCTTC. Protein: CASSPSDRNYGYTF.

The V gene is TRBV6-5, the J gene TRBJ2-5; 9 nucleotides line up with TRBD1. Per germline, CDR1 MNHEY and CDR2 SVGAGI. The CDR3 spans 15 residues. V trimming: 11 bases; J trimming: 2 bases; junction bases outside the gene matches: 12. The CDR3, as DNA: TGTGCCTCGGCACCGACAGGGGGGGATCAAGAGACCCAGTACTTC. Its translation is CASAPTGGDQETQYF.

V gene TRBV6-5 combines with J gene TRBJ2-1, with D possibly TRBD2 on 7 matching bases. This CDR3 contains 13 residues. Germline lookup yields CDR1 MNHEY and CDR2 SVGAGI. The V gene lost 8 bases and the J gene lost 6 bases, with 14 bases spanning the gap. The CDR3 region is CASRGDTLNEQFF. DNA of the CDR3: TGTGCCAGCCGGGGGGACACTCTCAATGAGCAGTTCTTC.

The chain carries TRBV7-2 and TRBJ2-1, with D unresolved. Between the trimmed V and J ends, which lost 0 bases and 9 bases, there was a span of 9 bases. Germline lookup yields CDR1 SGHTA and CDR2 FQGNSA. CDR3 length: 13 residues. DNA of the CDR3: TGTGCCAGCAGCTTAGCCCTTGGTTTTGAGCAGTTCTTC. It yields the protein CASSLALGFEQFF.

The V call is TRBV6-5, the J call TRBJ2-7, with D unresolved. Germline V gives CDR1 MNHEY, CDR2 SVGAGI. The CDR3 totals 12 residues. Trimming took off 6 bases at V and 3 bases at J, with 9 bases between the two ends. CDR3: CASSPGVYEQYF. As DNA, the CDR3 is TGTGCCAGCAGCCCTGGGGTCTACGAGCAGTACTTC.

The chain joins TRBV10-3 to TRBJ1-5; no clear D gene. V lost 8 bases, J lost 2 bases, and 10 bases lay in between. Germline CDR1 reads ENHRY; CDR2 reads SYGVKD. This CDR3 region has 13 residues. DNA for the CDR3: TGTGCCATCTCGGGCCCGGGCAATCAGCCCCAGCATTTT. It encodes CAISGPGNQPQHF.

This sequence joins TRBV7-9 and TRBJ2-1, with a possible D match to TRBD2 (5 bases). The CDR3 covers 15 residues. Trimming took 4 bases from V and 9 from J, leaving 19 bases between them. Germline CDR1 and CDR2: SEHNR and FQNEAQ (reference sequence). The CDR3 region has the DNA TGTGCCAGCAGCTCAATTGCCACGCGGGTTGGTGAGCAGTTCTTC. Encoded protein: CASSSIATRVGEQFF.

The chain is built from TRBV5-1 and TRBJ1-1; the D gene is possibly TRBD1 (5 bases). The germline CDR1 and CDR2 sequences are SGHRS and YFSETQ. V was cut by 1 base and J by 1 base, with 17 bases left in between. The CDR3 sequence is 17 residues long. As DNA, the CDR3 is TGCGCCAGCAGCTTGTCCCCAAGTGGCGGGGCGAACACTGAAGCTTTCTTT. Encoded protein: CASSLSPSGGANTEAFF.